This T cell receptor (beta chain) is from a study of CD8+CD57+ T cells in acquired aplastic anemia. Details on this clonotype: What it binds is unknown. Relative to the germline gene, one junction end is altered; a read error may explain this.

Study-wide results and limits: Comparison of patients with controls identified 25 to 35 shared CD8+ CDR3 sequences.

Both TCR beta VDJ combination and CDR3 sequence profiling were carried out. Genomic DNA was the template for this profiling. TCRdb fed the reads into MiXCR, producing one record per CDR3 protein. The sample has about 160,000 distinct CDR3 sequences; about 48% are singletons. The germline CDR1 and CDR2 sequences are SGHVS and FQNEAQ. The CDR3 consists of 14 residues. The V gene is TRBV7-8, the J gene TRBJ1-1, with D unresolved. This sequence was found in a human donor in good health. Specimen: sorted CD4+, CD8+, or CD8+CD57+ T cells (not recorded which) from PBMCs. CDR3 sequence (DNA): TGTGCCAGCGGCTTAGTAACCGGGAACACTGAAGCTTTCTTT. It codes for CASGLVTGNTEAFF.